The clone carrying this TCR beta chain was seen only once. The germline V gene encodes CDR1 SGHDT and CDR2 YYEEEE. With 4 bases clipped from V and 5 bases from J, the junction kept 8 bases outside the gene matches. There are 15 residues in the CDR3. The data were produced by immunoSEQ multiplex PCR, yet TCRdb's version contains in-frame clones alone and is incomplete. Found here are under 90,000 clones, around 94% of them singletons; the top ten hold 0.25%. This entry is derived from a study of technical replicates of blood from a handful of donors. This TCR derives from a human donor in good health. The chain joins TRBV5-6 to TRBJ1-5, with 8 positions matching TRBD1. Sequenced input: T cells isolated from PBMCs. The CDR3 protein is CASSATGQGDQPQHF. CDR3 bases: TGTGCCAGCAGCGCCACCGGACAGGGAGATCAGCCCCAGCATTTT.